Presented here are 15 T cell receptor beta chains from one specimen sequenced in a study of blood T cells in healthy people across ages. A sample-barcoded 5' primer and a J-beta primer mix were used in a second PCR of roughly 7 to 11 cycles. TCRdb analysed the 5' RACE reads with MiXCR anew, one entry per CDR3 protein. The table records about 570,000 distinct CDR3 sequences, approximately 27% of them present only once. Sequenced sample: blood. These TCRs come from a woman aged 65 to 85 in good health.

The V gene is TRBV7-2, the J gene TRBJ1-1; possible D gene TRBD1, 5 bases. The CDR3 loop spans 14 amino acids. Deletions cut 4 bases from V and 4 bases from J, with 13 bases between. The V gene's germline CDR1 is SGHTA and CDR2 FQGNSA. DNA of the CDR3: TGTGCCAGCAGCTCGACAGCCCATATCACTGAAGCTTTCTTT. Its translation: CASSSTAHITEAFF. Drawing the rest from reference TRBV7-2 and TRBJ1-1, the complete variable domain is GAGVSQSPSNKVTEKGKDVELRCDPISGHTALYWYRQSLGQGLEFLIYFQGNSAPDKSGLPSDRFSAERTGGSVSTLTIQRTQQEDSAVYLCASSSTAHITEAFFGQGTRLTVV.

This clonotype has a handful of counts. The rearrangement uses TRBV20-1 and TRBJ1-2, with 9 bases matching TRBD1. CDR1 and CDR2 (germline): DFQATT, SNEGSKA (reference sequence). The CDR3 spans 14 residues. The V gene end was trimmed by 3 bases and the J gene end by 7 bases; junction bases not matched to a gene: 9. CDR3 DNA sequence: TGCAGTGCTAGGGACAGGGGCCTCCTCGGTGGCTACACCTTC. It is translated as CSARDRGLLGGYTF.

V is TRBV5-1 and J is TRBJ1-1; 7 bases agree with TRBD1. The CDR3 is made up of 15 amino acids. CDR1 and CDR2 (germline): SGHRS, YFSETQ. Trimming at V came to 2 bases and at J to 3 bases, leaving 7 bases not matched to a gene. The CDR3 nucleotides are TGCGCCAGCAGCTTAACTGACAGGGAGGACACTGAAGCTTTCTTT. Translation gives CASSLTDREDTEAFF.

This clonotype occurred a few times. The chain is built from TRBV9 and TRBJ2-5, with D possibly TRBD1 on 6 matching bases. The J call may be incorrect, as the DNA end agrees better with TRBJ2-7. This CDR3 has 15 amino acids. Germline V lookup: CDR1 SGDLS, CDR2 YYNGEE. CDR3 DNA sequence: TGTGCCAGCAGCCCCTCCCCGACAGGTACCTACGAGCAGTACTTC. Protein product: CASSPSPTGTYEQYF.

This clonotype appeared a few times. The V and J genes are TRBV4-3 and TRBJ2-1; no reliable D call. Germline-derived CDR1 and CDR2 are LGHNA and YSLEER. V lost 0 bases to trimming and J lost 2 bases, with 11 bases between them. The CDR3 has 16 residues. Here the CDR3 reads CASSQDRAPPYNEQFF. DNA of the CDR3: TGCGCCAGCAGCCAAGATCGGGCCCCCCCCTACAATGAGCAGTTCTTC.

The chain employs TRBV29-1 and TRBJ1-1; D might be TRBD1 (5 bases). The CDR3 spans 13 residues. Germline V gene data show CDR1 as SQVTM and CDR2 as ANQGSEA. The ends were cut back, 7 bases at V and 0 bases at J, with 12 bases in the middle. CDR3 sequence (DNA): TGCAGCGCCGCGCAAGGGGTGAACACTGAAGCTTTCTTT. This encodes CSAAQGVNTEAFF.

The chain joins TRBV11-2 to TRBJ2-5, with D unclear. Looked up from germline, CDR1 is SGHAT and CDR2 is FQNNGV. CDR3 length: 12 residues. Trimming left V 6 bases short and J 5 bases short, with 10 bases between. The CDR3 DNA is TGTGCCAGCAGTCCGTACGGGGAGACCCAGTACTTC. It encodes CASSPYGETQYF.

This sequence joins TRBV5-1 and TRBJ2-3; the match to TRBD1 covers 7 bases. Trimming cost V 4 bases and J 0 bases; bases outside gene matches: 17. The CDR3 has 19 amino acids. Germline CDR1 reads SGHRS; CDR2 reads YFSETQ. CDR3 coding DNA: TGCGCCAGCAGCCTAACTGGCGCCTATTCAGGGGGTAGCACAGATACGCAGTATTTT. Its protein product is CASSLTGAYSGGSTDTQYF. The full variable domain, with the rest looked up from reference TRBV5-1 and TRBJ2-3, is KAGVTQTPRYLIKTRGQQVTLSCSPISGHRSVSWYQQTPGQGLQFLFEYFSETQRNKGNFPGRFSGRQFSNSRSEMNVSTLELGDSALYLCASSLTGAYSGGSTDTQYFGPGTRLTVL.

CDR3 coding DNA: TGTGCCAGCTCCAGGGGCTCGACAGGGGGGTATGGCTACACCTTC. Its translation: CASSRGSTGGYGYTF. The V gene is TRBV6-5, the J gene TRBJ1-2, with 9 bases aligning to TRBD1. Germline V gene sequence: CDR1 MNHEY, CDR2 SVGAGI. After removal of 8 bases from V and 5 bases from J, the junction contained 12 bases not matched to a gene. The CDR3 extends over 15 amino acids.

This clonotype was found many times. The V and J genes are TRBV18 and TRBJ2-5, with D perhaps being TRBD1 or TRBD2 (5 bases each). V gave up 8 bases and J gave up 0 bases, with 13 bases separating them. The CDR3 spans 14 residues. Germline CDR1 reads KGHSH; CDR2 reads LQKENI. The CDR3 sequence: CASSPGTDQETQYF. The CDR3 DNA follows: TGTGCCAGCAGTCCTGGGACGGACCAAGAGACCCAGTACTTC.

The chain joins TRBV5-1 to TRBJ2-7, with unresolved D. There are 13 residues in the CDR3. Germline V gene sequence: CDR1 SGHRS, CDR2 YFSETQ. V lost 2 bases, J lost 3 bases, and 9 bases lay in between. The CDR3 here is CASSLRHFYEQYF. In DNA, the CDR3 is TGCGCCAGCAGCTTAAGACACTTCTACGAGCAGTACTTC.

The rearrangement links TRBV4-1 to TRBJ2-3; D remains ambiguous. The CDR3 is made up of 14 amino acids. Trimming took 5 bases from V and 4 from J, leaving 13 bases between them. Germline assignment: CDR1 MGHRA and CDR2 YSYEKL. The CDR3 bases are TGCGCCAGCAGCAAACAGAGTCGGCCAGATACGCAGTATTTT. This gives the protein CASSKQSRPDTQYF.

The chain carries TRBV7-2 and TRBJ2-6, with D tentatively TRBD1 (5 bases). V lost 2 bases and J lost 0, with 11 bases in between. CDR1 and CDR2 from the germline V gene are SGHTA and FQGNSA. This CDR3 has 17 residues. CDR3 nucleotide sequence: TGTGCCAGCAGCTTACAGGGTCCTACCTCTGGGGCCAACGTCCTGACTTTC. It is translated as CASSLQGPTSGANVLTF.

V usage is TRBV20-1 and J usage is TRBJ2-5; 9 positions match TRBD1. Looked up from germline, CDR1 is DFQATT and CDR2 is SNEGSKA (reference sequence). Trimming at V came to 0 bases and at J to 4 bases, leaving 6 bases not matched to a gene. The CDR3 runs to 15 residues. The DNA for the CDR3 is TGCAGTGCTAGAGACCTACAGGGGGCAAGAGAGACCCAGTACTTC. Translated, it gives CSARDLQGARETQYF.

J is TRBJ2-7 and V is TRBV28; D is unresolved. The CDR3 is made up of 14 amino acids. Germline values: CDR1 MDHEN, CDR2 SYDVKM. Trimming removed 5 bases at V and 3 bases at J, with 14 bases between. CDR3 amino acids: CASSPRWARYEQYF. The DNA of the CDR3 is TGTGCCAGCAGTCCGAGATGGGCGCGCTACGAGCAGTACTTC. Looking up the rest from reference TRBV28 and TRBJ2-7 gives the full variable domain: DVKVTQSSRYLVKRTGEKVFLECVQDMDHENMFWYRQDPGLGLRLIYFSYDVKMKEKGDIPEGYSVSREKKERFSLILESASTNQTSMYLCASSPRWARYEQYFGPGTRLTVT.